The 28 T cell receptor beta chains below all came from one sample that was sequenced in a study of blood T cell repertoires in COVID-19. Data came from immunoSEQ multiplex PCR; TCRdb stores just in-frame clones and leaves some out. The sample has fewer than 20,000 clones; 90% to 95% are singletons. The specimen sequenced was peripheral blood. Receptors were obtained from a woman aged 45 to 65 with active COVID-19.

This chain joins TRBV6-5 and TRBJ2-1, with TRBD2 matching 11 bases. Trimming at V came to 9 bases and at J to 1 base, leaving 5 bases not matched to a gene. There are 15 residues in the CDR3. Per germline, CDR1 MNHEY and CDR2 SVGAGI. In DNA, the CDR3 is TGTGCCAGTGGGAGGACTAGCGGGTCCTACAATGAGCAGTTCTTC. Protein sequence: CASGRTSGSYNEQFF.

The chain is built from TRBV5-4 and TRBJ2-3, with D possibly being TRBD2 (6 bases). This CDR3 comprises 16 residues. V was cut by 4 bases and J by 3 bases, with 18 bases left in between. Germline loops: CDR1 SGHNT, CDR2 YYREEE (reference sequence). Here the CDR3 reads CASSLSGDPRTDTQYF. In nucleotides, the CDR3 is TGTGCCAGCAGCCTGTCGGGAGACCCTAGGACAGATACGCAGTATTTT.

This chain connects TRBV27 to TRBJ2-2; D is possibly TRBD1 (6 bases). The V gene's germline CDR1 is MNHEY and CDR2 SMNVEV (reference sequence). V lost 6 bases to trimming and J lost 4 bases, with 12 bases between them. This CDR3 is 14 amino acids long. CDR3 bases: TGTGCCAGCAGCAATTACAGGGCCACCGGGGAGCTGTTTTTT. Translating it yields CASSNYRATGELFF.

The chain combines TRBV2 with TRBJ1-1; 9 nucleotides align to TRBD1. After removal of 4 bases from V and 3 bases from J, the junction contained 6 bases not matched to a gene. CDR3 size: 15 residues. The germline gives CDR1 SNHLY, CDR2 FYNNEI. CDR3 nucleotides: TGTGCCAGCAGTGGTGGGGACAGGGTGGACACTGAAGCTTTCTTT. Translation gives CASSGGDRVDTEAFF.

The chain carries TRBV3-1 (or the pseudogene TRBV3-2) and TRBJ1-4, with a tentative D call TRBD1 (5 bases). CDR1 is LGHDT and CDR2 is YNNKEL in the germline V gene (reference sequence). The CDR3 has 15 amino acids. Trimming took 2 bases from V and 0 from J, leaving 7 bases between them. The CDR3 reads CASSQLGATNEKLFF. The CDR3 nucleotides are TGTGCCAGCAGCCAATTAGGGGCAACTAATGAAAAACTGTTTTTT.

This clone was seen a single time. This chain links TRBV5-6 with TRBJ1-1, with D perhaps TRBD1 (5 bases). CDR1 SGHDT and CDR2 YYEEEE come from the germline V gene. The CDR3 contains 17 residues. V shed 4 bases and J shed 1 base, with 20 bases lying between them. CDR3: CASSLVEIHQGNTEAFF. In DNA, the CDR3 is TGTGCCAGCAGCCTCGTCGAGATACACCAGGGGAACACTGAAGCTTTCTTT.

This rearrangement joins TRBV30 to TRBJ2-3, with a weak D call TRBD2 (6 bases). Germline CDR1 and CDR2: GTSNPN and SVGIG (reference sequence). This CDR3 contains 11 residues. V was shortened by 2 bases and J by 6 bases, with 6 bases between the two germline ends. CDR3 protein: CAWSLADTQYF. CDR3 nucleotides: TGTGCCTGGAGTCTAGCGGATACGCAGTATTTT.

The chain couples TRBV7-9 to TRBJ1-3; D is ambiguous. V gave up 5 bases and J gave up 4 bases, with 9 bases separating them. The CDR3 consists of 13 residues. Germline CDR1 is SEHNR and CDR2 is FQNEAQ (reference sequence). CDR3 sequence (DNA): TGTGCCAGCAGCGCAATGGAGGGAAACACCATATATTTT. Translating gives CASSAMEGNTIYF.

The V gene is TRBV5-1, the J gene TRBJ1-1, with 9 bases lining up with TRBD1. V dropped 5 bases and J dropped 4; count of bases not matched to a gene: 3. The germline V gene has CDR1 SGHRS and CDR2 YFSETQ. The CDR3 spans 13 residues. The CDR3 DNA follows: TGCGCCAGCAGACCGGGACAGGGCACTGAAGCTTTCTTT. Translation: CASRPGQGTEAFF.

The V call is TRBV11-3, the J call TRBJ2-2; no clear D gene. The CDR3 has 13 residues. Between the trimmed V and J ends, which lost 4 bases and 1 base, there was a span of 4 bases. Germline values: CDR1 SGHNT, CDR2 YENEEA. CDR3 sequence (DNA): TGTGCCAGCAGCTCTATGAACACCGGGGAGCTGTTTTTT. The encoded protein is CASSSMNTGELFF. Based on the CDR3 plus reference TRBV11-3 and TRBJ2-2, the full variable domain is EAGVVQSPRYKIIEKKQPVAFWCNPISGHNTLYWYLQNLGQGPELLIRYENEEAVDDSQLPKDRFSAERLKGVDSTLKIQPAELGDSAVYLCASSSMNTGELFFGEGSRLTVL.

The DNA for the CDR3 is TGTGCCAGCAAATTAAGGACTAGCGACTACGAGCAGTACTTC. Protein: CASKLRTSDYEQYF. This chain joins TRBV28 and TRBJ2-7, with 9 bases lining up with TRBD2. The V gene's germline CDR1 is MDHEN and CDR2 SYDVKM. This CDR3 region has 14 residues. Unmatched junction bases numbered 7, after V lost 7 bases and J lost 3 bases.

The V call is TRBV19, the J call TRBJ2-3, with 7 bases matching TRBD2. This CDR3 comprises 15 residues. Germline CDR1 and CDR2: LNHDA and SQIVND (reference sequence). The trim removed 6 bases at V and 4 bases at J, leaving 10 bases unmatched. The CDR3, as DNA: TGTGCCAGTAGCCTAAGCGGGACCGAGGCAGATACGCAGTATTTT. Amino acid sequence: CASSLSGTEADTQYF. The whole variable domain, filled in from reference TRBV19 and TRBJ2-3, reads DGGITQSPKYLFRKEGQNVTLSCEQNLNHDAMYWYRQDPGQGLRLIYYSQIVNDFQKGDIAEGYSVSREKKESFPLTVTSAQKNPTAFYLCASSLSGTEADTQYFGPGTRLTVL.

A single count supports this clone. The V call is TRBV4-2, the J call TRBJ2-1, with 8 nucleotides matching TRBD2. Per the germline V gene, CDR1 is LGHNA and CDR2 is YNFKEQ. The V gene end was trimmed by 4 bases and the J gene end by 0 bases; junction bases not matched to a gene: 2. CDR3 length: 15 amino acids. CDR3 sequence: CASSRSGGSYNEQFF. The CDR3 nucleotides read TGTGCCAGCAGCCGCAGCGGGGGCTCCTACAATGAGCAGTTCTTC.

The genes are TRBV19 and TRBJ2-1; TRBD2 matches at 7 bases. The CDR3 is made up of 13 amino acids. Germline V gene lookup returns CDR1 LNHDA and CDR2 SQIVND (reference sequence). Here the CDR3 reads CAVAGEVRNEQFF. CDR3 DNA: TGTGCTGTTGCGGGAGAAGTCAGAAATGAGCAGTTCTTC.

The V call is TRBV6-1, the J call TRBJ2-2; 7 bases agree with TRBD1. The germline V gene has CDR1 MNHNS and CDR2 SASEGT. The CDR3 is 16 residues long. V was pared by 0 bases and J by 3 bases, with 4 bases of the junction left unmatched. The CDR3 sequence: CASSEARGQYTGELFF. In DNA form, the CDR3 reads TGTGCCAGCAGTGAAGCTAGGGGGCAGTACACCGGGGAGCTGTTTTTT.

The rearrangement links TRBV28 to TRBJ1-2; 8 bases line up with TRBD1. The length of the CDR3 is 13 residues. The germline CDR1 and CDR2 sequences are MDHEN and SYDVKM. Trimming at V came to 6 bases and at J to 4 bases, leaving 4 bases not matched to a gene. The CDR3: CASRDRVSYGYTF. CDR3 DNA: TGTGCCAGCAGGGACAGGGTCTCCTATGGCTACACCTTC.

Concerning this clone itself: The junction does not match germline at one end; this may be a read error. V is TRBV18 and J is TRBJ2-3, with D possibly matching TRBD2 (6 bases). The CDR3 has 15 residues. The V gene's germline CDR1 is KGHSH and CDR2 LQKENI. The CDR3 DNA sequence: TGTGCCAGCTCACCACCATCGGGAGCGGCAATCACACAGAATTTT. Translation: CASSPPSGAAITQNF. Full variable domain (outside the CDR3, taken from reference TRBV18 and TRBJ2-3): NAGVMQNPRHLVRRRGQEARLRCSPMKGHSHVYWYRQLPEEGLKFMVYLQKENIIDESGMPKERFSAEFPKEGPSILRIQQVVRGDSAAYFCASSPPSGAAITQNFGPGTRLTVL.

This clone was recorded only once. The chain uses TRBV10-3 and TRBJ1-2, with D possibly matching TRBD1 (5 bases). From germline, CDR1 is ENHRY and CDR2 SYGVKD. The V end lost 2 bases, the J end lost 3 bases, and 10 bases lay between the germline ends. CDR3 length: 14 amino acids. The CDR3 loop is CAISEVGGDYGYTF. CDR3 sequence (DNA): TGTGCCATCAGTGAGGTTGGAGGGGACTATGGCTACACCTTC.

CDR3 nucleotides: TGTGCCAGCACTAGCGAGGGGCCCGGGGGCACAGATACGCAGTATTTT. The encoded protein is CASTSEGPGGTDTQYF. The V call is TRBV2, the J call TRBJ2-3, with D possibly TRBD2 on 6 matching bases. The CDR3 totals 16 residues. Trimming pared 7 bases from V and 1 base from J, leaving 18 bases between. Per germline, CDR1 SNHLY and CDR2 FYNNEI.

This clone was picked up one time. The chain's CDR3 is CSWGRRTEAFF. The CDR3 nucleotides are TGCAGCTGGGGGCGCCGGACTGAAGCTTTCTTT. V and J are TRBV20-1 and TRBJ1-1; a possible D gene is TRBD1 (6 bases). CDR3 length equals 11 residues. Germline lookup yields CDR1 DFQATT and CDR2 SNEGSKA (reference sequence).

This clone has only a few counts. The rearrangement links TRBV28 to TRBJ1-5; TRBD1 agrees at 9 bases. This CDR3 has 14 residues. Losses at the gene ends were 6 bases for V and 5 bases for J; bases not matched to a gene: 5. CDR1 is MDHEN, CDR2 SYDVKM, per germline. The CDR3 bases are TGTGCCAGCAGATCCGGGACAGGGTATCAGCCCCAGCATTTT. It specifies CASRSGTGYQPQHF.

This clone was seen only a few times. V usage is TRBV4-1 and J usage is TRBJ2-7, with D perhaps TRBD2 (5 bases). Germline values: CDR1 MGHRA, CDR2 YSYEKL. Deletions cut 4 bases from V and 7 bases from J, with 17 bases between. The CDR3 extends over 14 amino acids. The CDR3 DNA reads as TGCGCCAGCAGCCTGGAAGGGAGCGGCTATGAGCAGTACTTC. Translated, it gives CASSLEGSGYEQYF.

The DNA for the CDR3 is TGCGCCAGCAGCTTGGCCGGGGTCCCAGGAGATACGCAGTATTTT. Translation gives CASSLAGVPGDTQYF. This sequence joins TRBV5-1 and TRBJ2-3; tentatively, D is TRBD2 (5 bases). CDR3 length: 15 amino acids. V was pared by 0 bases and J by 5 bases, with 13 bases between. The germline gives CDR1 SGHRS, CDR2 YFSETQ.

The CDR3 DNA reads as TGTGCCAGCTACCGACAGGGGTCGAACTATGGCTACACCTTC. Its translation is CASYRQGSNYGYTF. The genes are TRBV28 and TRBJ1-2, with 8 bases lining up with TRBD1. Unmatched junction bases numbered 7, after V lost 8 bases and J lost 2 bases. The CDR3 consists of 14 residues. Germline values: CDR1 MDHEN, CDR2 SYDVKM.

The chain is built from TRBV6-1 and TRBJ2-7; no clear D. The V and J ends lost 3 bases and 9 bases respectively, with 15 bases between them. The CDR3 runs 13 residues. CDR1 and CDR2 (germline): MNHNS, SASEGT. CDR3 nucleotides: TGTGCCAGCAGTGAGCCCTCCATCTTACTGCAGTACTTC. This encodes CASSEPSILLQYF.

CDR3 bases: TGTGCCAGCTCCCCGGGACAGAATCAGCCCCAGCATTTT. Encoded protein: CASSPGQNQPQHF. This chain connects TRBV18 to TRBJ1-5, with 7 bases lining up with TRBD1. This CDR3 comprises 13 residues. V lost 6 bases and J lost 4; bases outside the gene matches: 3. Germline CDR1 reads KGHSH; CDR2 reads LQKENI.

The V call is TRBV11-2, the J call TRBJ2-1, with 12 bases lining up with TRBD2. With 5 bases clipped from V and 5 bases from J, the junction kept 1 base outside the gene matches. The germline V gene encodes CDR1 SGHAT and CDR2 FQNNGV. The CDR3 runs 14 residues. The CDR3 region is CASSASGGDNEQFF. The CDR3 DNA reads as TGTGCCAGCAGCGCTAGCGGGGGGGACAATGAGCAGTTCTTC.

This clone was found once. The chain employs TRBV18 and TRBJ2-2, with 8 bases lining up with TRBD1. Per the germline V gene, CDR1 is KGHSH and CDR2 is LQKENI. Trimming took 4 bases from V and 6 from J; bases not matched to a gene: 4. CDR3 length: 14 amino acids. The CDR3 spells CASSLDREAGELFF. The CDR3 DNA sequence: TGTGCCAGCTCACTGGACAGGGAGGCCGGGGAGCTGTTTTTT.